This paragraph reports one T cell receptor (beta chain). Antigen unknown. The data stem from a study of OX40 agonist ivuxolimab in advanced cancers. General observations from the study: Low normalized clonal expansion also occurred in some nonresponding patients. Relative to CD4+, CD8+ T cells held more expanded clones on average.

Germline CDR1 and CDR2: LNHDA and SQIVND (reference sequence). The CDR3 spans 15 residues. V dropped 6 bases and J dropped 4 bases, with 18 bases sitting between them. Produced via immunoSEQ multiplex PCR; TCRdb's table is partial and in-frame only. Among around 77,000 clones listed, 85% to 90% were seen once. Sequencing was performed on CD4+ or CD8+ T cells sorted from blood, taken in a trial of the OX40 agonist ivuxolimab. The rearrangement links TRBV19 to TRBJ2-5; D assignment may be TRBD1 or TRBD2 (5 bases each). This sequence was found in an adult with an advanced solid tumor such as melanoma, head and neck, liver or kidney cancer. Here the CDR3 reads CASSRKAVGVETQYF. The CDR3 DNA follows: TGTGCCAGTAGCCGGAAGGCCGTGGGGGTAGAGACCCAGTACTTC.